A selection of T cell receptor beta chains follows, all from one sample in a study of cytomegalovirus exposure and HLA in healthy donors. The method was immunoSEQ multiplex PCR; TCRdb's version includes in-frame clones alone and lacks a portion of them. The data hold over 150,000 clones, with approximately 80% observed a single time. Sequencing used PBMCs. The receptors here all came from a woman aged 50 to 60 in good health and CMV-seronegative. Both conserved end residues are part of each CDR3. The D gene is left open where the match is weak. Rows give clone size only sometimes, using once, few, many, or a class for an expanded clone.

J,D,V,size,CDR3,DNA
TRBJ2-7,.,TRBV7-8,.,CASSPRGNSYEQYF,TGTGCCAGCAGCCCGCGAGGAAACTCCTACGAGCAGTACTTC
TRBJ2-7,.,TRBV28,.,CASSGTPSYEQYF,TGTGCCAGCAGTGGGACACCTTCCTACGAGCAGTACTTC
TRBJ2-5,.,TRBV19,few,CASSIDGTRGKTQYF,TGTGCCAGTAGTATAGATGGTACAAGGGGGAAGACCCAGTACTTC
TRBJ2-5,.,TRBV5-4,.,CASSSQVGGPQETQYF,TGTGCCAGCAGCTCCCAGGTGGGGGGTCCTCAAGAGACCCAGTACTTC
TRBJ1-4,.,TRBV19,once,CASSYAANEKLFF,TGTGCCAGTAGTTATGCAGCTAATGAAAAACTGTTTTTT
TRBJ1-2,.,TRBV5-3,once,CARRTGTNYGYTF,TGTGCCAGAAGGACAGGTACTAACTATGGCTACACCTTC
TRBJ1-5,TRBD1,TRBV19,.,CASSSTGGHQPQHF,TGTGCCAGTAGTTCAACAGGGGGCCATCAGCCCCAGCATTTT
TRBJ2-7,.,TRBV9,.,CASSVGPSDEQYF,TGTGCCAGCAGCGTAGGCCCCTCGGACGAGCAGTACTTC
TRBJ1-4,.,TRBV15,once,CATSRPGSGDEKLFF,TGTGCCACCAGCAGACCAGGGTCGGGGGATGAAAAACTGTTTTTT
TRBJ2-7,.,TRBV30,.,CAGDTSSYEQYF,TGTGCCGGGGACACCAGCTCCTACGAGCAGTACTTC
TRBJ2-5,.,TRBV11-2,.,CASSSIGGGETQYF,TGTGCCAGCAGCAGTATTGGGGGAGGAGAGACCCAGTACTTC
TRBJ2-3,TRBD2,TRBV7-9,.,CASSYKAGGPTDTQYF,TGTGCCAGCAGCTATAAAGCGGGAGGGCCCACAGATACGCAGTATTTT
TRBJ1-2,.,TRBV6-6,.,CASSRQNYGYTF,TGTGCCAGCAGCAGACAAAACTATGGCTACACCTTC
TRBJ2-7,.,TRBV18,.,CASSPVGENEQYF,TGTGCCAGCTCACCCGTCGGGGAAAACGAGCAGTACTTC
TRBJ2-7,TRBD2,TRBV2,.,CASRPGLAVAEQYF,TGTGCCAGCCGCCCGGGACTAGCTGTGGCCGAGCAGTACTTC
TRBJ2-3,.,TRBV5-1,once,CASRQGISTDTQYF,TGCGCCAGCAGGCAGGGAATTAGCACAGATACGCAGTATTTT
TRBJ1-2,TRBD1,TRBV6-5,once,CASRGGQGLTHGYTF,TGTGCCAGCAGAGGGGGACAGGGCCTCACTCATGGCTACACCTTC
TRBJ1-5,TRBD1,TRBV18,.,CASSTGQVYQPQHF,TGTGCCAGCTCAACGGGACAGGTTTATCAGCCCCAGCATTTT
TRBJ2-6,.,TRBV4-1,few,CASSQTQGTGANVLTF,TGCGCCAGCAGCCAGACCCAGGGAACTGGGGCCAACGTCCTGACTTTC
TRBJ1-2,.,TRBV7-2,.,CASKPTAGGTQGIGGYTF,TGTGCCAGCAAGCCAACGGCTGGTGGGACGCAGGGGATAGGGGGCTACACCTTC
TRBJ1-1,.,TRBV7-3,once,CASSLGGGFEAFF,TGTGCCAGCAGCTTAGGGGGCGGATTTGAAGCTTTCTTT
TRBJ2-7,TRBD1,TRBV4-1,.,CASSHGTGNEQYF,TGCGCCAGCAGCCACGGGACAGGGAACGAGCAGTACTTC
TRBJ1-2,TRBD1,TRBV5-1,.,CASSLEQGANGYTF,TGCGCCAGCAGCTTGGAGCAGGGGGCGAATGGCTACACCTTC
TRBJ1-2,.,TRBV9,.,CASSQTTLLEYGYTF,TGTGCCAGCAGCCAGACCACTCTCCTGGAGTATGGCTACACCTTC
TRBJ1-1,.,TRBV7-9,.,CASSLFQGSLVGTEAFF,TGTGCCAGCAGCTTGTTCCAGGGGTCCCTGGTCGGCACTGAAGCTTTCTTT
TRBJ2-4,.,TRBV2,.,CASNRENIQYF,TGTGCCAGCAACAGAGAAAACATTCAGTACTTC
TRBJ2-7,.,TRBV18,.,CASSPSLNNEQYF,TGTGCCAGCTCACCATCGCTAAATAACGAGCAGTACTTC